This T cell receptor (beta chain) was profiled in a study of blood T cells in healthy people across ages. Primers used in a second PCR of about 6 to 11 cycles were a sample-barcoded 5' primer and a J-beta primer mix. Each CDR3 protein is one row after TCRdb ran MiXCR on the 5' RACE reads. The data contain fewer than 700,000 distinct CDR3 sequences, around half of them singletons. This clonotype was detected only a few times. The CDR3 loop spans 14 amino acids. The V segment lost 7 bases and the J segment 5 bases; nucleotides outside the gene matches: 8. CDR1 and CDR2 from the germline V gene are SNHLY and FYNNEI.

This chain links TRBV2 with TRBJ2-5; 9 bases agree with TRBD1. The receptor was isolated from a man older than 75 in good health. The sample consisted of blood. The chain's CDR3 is CASNPQGAEETQYF. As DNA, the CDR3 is TGTGCCAGCAACCCACAGGGGGCCGAGGAGACCCAGTACTTC.